This T cell receptor (beta chain) is from a study of identical twins. Study-wide results and caveats: One should note that invariant MAIT and iNKT cells could partly confound zero-insertion analyses. Among beta out-of-frame sequences, excess sharing between twins appeared weaker. Conclusions were drawn cross-sectionally by statistical analysis, without following the same donors. Models predicted less out-of-frame TCR alpha sharing in monozygotic twins than was found.

To note about this clonotype: Its matching antigen is unknown.

Germline CDR1 is DFQATT and CDR2 is SNEGSKA (reference sequence). The CDR3 totals 16 residues. V lost 5 bases to trimming and J lost 1 base; unmatched junction nucleotides: 10. MiXCR was run by TCRdb on the 5' RACE reads, yielding one entry per CDR3 protein. This sample has some 500,000 distinct CDR3 sequences, with around an eighth found just once. The data also belong to a second study, concerning yellow fever vaccine responses in identical twins.

Sequencing used CD4+ T cells sorted from blood. The source of this sequence is a woman aged 18 to 35 in good health. The genes are TRBV20-1 and TRBJ2-1; 8 nucleotides align to TRBD2. The CDR3 is CSAASTGTSSYNEQFF. The CDR3 DNA sequence: TGCAGTGCTGCCTCCACCGGGACTAGTTCCTACAATGAGCAGTTCTTC.